These T cell receptor beta chains were read from a single sample in a study of cytomegalovirus exposure and HLA in healthy donors. Sequencing used immunoSEQ multiplex PCR; TCRdb keeps in-frame clones, though not all of them. The table includes some 120,000 clones, roughly 70% detected once. The material sequenced was PBMCs. These receptors were obtained from a man aged 30 to 45 in good health and CMV-seronegative. The CDR3 runs from the conserved cysteine through the conserved F or W. A D gene is named only where the DNA matches it firmly. Clone size is stated in some rows and not others, as once, few, many or a class when expanded.

size	V	J	D	length	DNA	CDR3
.	TRBV5-1	TRBJ2-2	.	16	TGCGCCAGCAGCTCATCCGGGACACCGAACACCGGGGAGCTGTTTTTT	CASSSSGTPNTGELFF
.	TRBV29-1	TRBJ1-1	.	13	TGCAGCGTGGCGGGACTATTCGACACTGAAGCTTTCTTT	CSVAGLFDTEAFF
.	TRBV5-1	TRBJ1-1	.	14	TGCGCCAGCAGCTTCACGGGGGATAACACTGAAGCTTTCTTT	CASSFTGDNTEAFF
.	TRBV7-2	TRBJ2-7	.	14	TGTGCCAGCAGCCAACAGGGTAATAGCTACGAGCAGTACTTC	CASSQQGNSYEQYF
.	TRBV28	TRBJ1-1	.	16	TGTGCCAGCAGTCAGACCCTGGGGGGGATGAACACTGAAGCTTTCTTT	CASSQTLGGMNTEAFF
few	TRBV5-1	TRBJ1-1	.	13	TGCGCCAGCAGCCCCCCGGGGGGCACTGAAGCTTTCTTT	CASSPPGGTEAFF
few	TRBV7-2	TRBJ1-3	.	16	TGTGCCAGCAGCCTCCTAGGGGGGGGCGGGTGGAACACCATATATTTT	CASSLLGGGGWNTIYF
.	TRBV7-9	TRBJ2-3	TRBD1	14	TGTGCCAGCAGCTGGGACAGTCGTGCAGATACGCAGTATTTT	CASSWDSRADTQYF
.	TRBV5-6	TRBJ1-2	.	14	TGTGCCAGCAGTCCCCCCCGGGGAGACTATGGCTACACCTTC	CASSPPRGDYGYTF
.	TRBV19	TRBJ2-7	TRBD2	13	TGTGCCAGTAGTCCGGGACTAGTTTACGAGCAGTACTTC	CASSPGLVYEQYF
.	TRBV6-5	TRBJ2-7	TRBD1	15	TGTGCCAGCAGTTACGGTCAGGGGGCCTCCTACGAGCAGTACTTC	CASSYGQGASYEQYF
.	TRBV19	TRBJ2-5	.	11	TGTGCCAGCCAGGGGATCGAGACCCAGTACTTC	CASQGIETQYF
.	TRBV5-1	TRBJ1-5	.	13	TGCGCCAGCAGCTTTGGCAGCAATCAGCCCCAGCATTTT	CASSFGSNQPQHF
.	TRBV7-3	TRBJ2-1	.	16	TGTGCCAGCAGCCCTATCGGACTCGCGGGGAGCAATGAGCAGTTCTTC	CASSPIGLAGSNEQFF
.	TRBV10-2	TRBJ2-5	TRBD2	15	TGCGCCAGCAGTAGAACCACTCCTAGCGGGGGGGCCCAGTACTTC	CASSRTTPSGGAQYF
.	TRBV5-4	TRBJ2-3	.	16	TGTGCCAGCAGCTTGGCAGGGGGGACTAGCACAGATACGCAGTATTTT	CASSLAGGTSTDTQYF
.	TRBV28	TRBJ1-4	.	15	TGTGCCAGCAGCCCCTCGGGGACACCTAATGAAAAACTGTTTTTT	CASSPSGTPNEKLFF
.	TRBV6-5	TRBJ1-4	.	13	TGTGCCAGCAGTTTGCTAGGTAAAGAAAAACTGTTTTTT	CASSLLGKEKLFF
.	TRBV27	TRBJ1-5	.	14	TGTGCCAGCAGTCCCCTACCCAACAATCAGCCCCAGCATTTT	CASSPLPNNQPQHF
.	TRBV4-1	TRBJ1-6	.	17	TGCGCCAGCAGCCAAGTGCCCGGGGGGGGAAAGAATTCACCCCTCCACTTT	CASSQVPGGGKNSPLHF
.	TRBV5-1	TRBJ1-2	.	13	TGCGCCAGCAGCTTGGATGTCCGGGGGGGCTACACCTTC	CASSLDVRGGYTF
few	TRBV6-5	TRBJ2-3	TRBD2	15	TGTGCCAGCAGATTTAGCGGGGCTTACACAGATACGCAGTATTTT	CASRFSGAYTDTQYF
few	TRBV29-1	TRBJ1-3	.	16	TGCAGCGTTGAACTTCTATACCCTCTGGCTGGAAACACCATATATTTT	CSVELLYPLAGNTIYF
few	TRBV9	TRBJ1-1	.	15	TGTGCCAGCAGCGTAGGAGGAGGGAGTAACACTGAAGCTTTCTTT	CASSVGGGSNTEAFF
.	TRBV11-2	TRBJ1-4	TRBD1	15	TGTGCCAGCAGCCTTGGGACAGCAACTAATGAAAAACTGTTTTTT	CASSLGTATNEKLFF
.	TRBV30	TRBJ1-5	.	14	TGTGCCTGGAGTGTAGGGGATCCAAATGCGCCCCAGCATTTT	CAWSVGDPNAPQHF
.	TRBV7-2	TRBJ2-3	.	14	TGTGCCAGCAGCTTAGACCTGAGGAGAGATACGCAGTATTTT	CASSLDLRRDTQYF
.	TRBV4-1	TRBJ1-3	.	16	TGCGCCAGCAGCCAAGTTCGGGGGGTCTCTGGAAACACCATATATTTT	CASSQVRGVSGNTIYF
few	TRBV28	TRBJ1-1	TRBD1	20	TGTGCCAGCAGTTTTATAGGCCAGACAGGGGGCGCGGGGGGAAATACTGAAGCTTTCTTT	CASSFIGQTGGAGGNTEAFF
.	TRBV9	TRBJ1-2	.	12	TGTGCCAGCAGCGGAACAGTGCCTGGCTACACCTTC	CASSGTVPGYTF
.	TRBV5-4	TRBJ2-7	TRBD1	14	TGTGCCAGCAGCTCACGACAGGGGGCAGGCGAGCAGTACTTC	CASSSRQGAGEQYF
.	TRBV28	TRBJ1-6	.	18	TGTGCCAGCAGTTTAGTGGGACTGTCGGTCTCCTATAATTCACCCCTCCACTTT	CASSLVGLSVSYNSPLHF
.	TRBV28	TRBJ1-1	.	14	TGTGCCAGCAGCCCCGGTCGAGGGTTTGGTGAAGCTTTCTTT	CASSPGRGFGEAFF
.	TRBV7-3	TRBJ1-1	.	14	TGTGCCAGCAGCTTGTCTAGCAGGAACACTGAAGCTTTCTTT	CASSLSSRNTEAFF
.	TRBV21-1	TRBJ1-4	.	17	TGTGCCAGCAGCAAAGGAGTGGGGGGGCTAACTAATGAAAAACTGTTTTTT	CASSKGVGGLTNEKLFF
.	TRBV19	TRBJ1-2	TRBD1	16	TGTGCCAGTAGTATTTACGACAGGGCAAGCACTCATGGCTACACCTTC	CASSIYDRASTHGYTF
.	TRBV5-1	TRBJ2-2	TRBD1	15	TGCGCCAGCAGCACGCAGGGACAGGGGACCGGGGAGCTGTTTTTT	CASSTQGQGTGELFF
.	TRBV4-2	TRBJ1-3	.	15	TGTGCCAGCAGCCAAGAGGCCATCTCTGGAAACACCATATATTTT	CASSQEAISGNTIYF
.	TRBV27	TRBJ1-1	.	10	TGTGCCAGCGGATGGACAGAAGCTTTCTTT	CASGWTEAFF
.	TRBV6-4	TRBJ2-3	TRBD2	13	TGTGCCAGCAGTGACTCGGCTAGCGGGACGCAGTATTTT	CASSDSASGTQYF
once	TRBV28	TRBJ1-4	TRBD1	15	TGTGCCAGCAGCTCGGGCTGGACAGGACGGGAAAAACTGTTTTTT	CASSSGWTGREKLFF
.	TRBV11-2	TRBJ2-7	.	14	TGTGCCAGCAGCTTGTTGGGCAGTCTCTACGAGCAGTACTTC	CASSLLGSLYEQYF
.	TRBV27	TRBJ2-2	TRBD1	21	TGTGCCAGCAGTTTATTAGTTTGGGACAGGCTGGTATCATCGAACACCGGGGAGCTGTTTTTT	CASSLLVWDRLVSSNTGELFF
.	TRBV5-3	TRBJ1-3	TRBD1	19	TGTGCCAGAAGCTCCCTTCCGATGGGACAGCCGGTCTCTGGAAACACCATATATTTT	CARSSLPMGQPVSGNTIYF
.	TRBV30	TRBJ2-3	TRBD2	14	TGTGCCTGGAGCGGACTTTTGGGGGGGGATACGCAGTATTTT	CAWSGLLGGDTQYF
once	TRBV9	TRBJ2-7	.	12	TGTGCCAGCAGCGCCACAGGGTACGAGCAGTACTTC	CASSATGYEQYF
.	TRBV5-1	TRBJ2-5	.	13	TGCGCCAGCAGCCGGGAACCTCAAGAGACCCAGTACTTC	CASSREPQETQYF
.	TRBV11-2	TRBJ2-1	TRBD2	19	TGTGCCAGCAGTCCGCGACTAGCGGGGGCCCTTAGCTCCTACAATGAGCAGTTCTTC	CASSPRLAGALSSYNEQFF
.	TRBV6-5	TRBJ1-2	TRBD1	13	TGTGCCAGCAGTTACTGGCAGGGGGATGGCTACACCTTC	CASSYWQGDGYTF
.	TRBV27	TRBJ1-3	.	18	TGTGCCAGCAGAAAAAACCCAAGGACACAGAGCTCTGGAAACACCATATATTTT	CASRKNPRTQSSGNTIYF
.	TRBV27	TRBJ2-1	.	14	TGTGCCAGCAGTCCGATACCGCTAGCTTCTGAGCAGTTCTTC	CASSPIPLASEQFF
few	TRBV7-2	TRBJ2-5	.	13	TGTGCCAGCAGCTCCCGGGGGAAGGAGACCCAGTACTTC	CASSSRGKETQYF
.	TRBV28	TRBJ1-2	.	14	TGTGCCAGCAGTTTAGGCCCGGGGGGCGTTGGCTACACCTTC	CASSLGPGGVGYTF
.	TRBV18	TRBJ2-4	.	18	TGTGCCAGCTCACCGCGAATATCCCAGGGGGGCGAAAGATACATTCAGTACTTC	CASSPRISQGGERYIQYF
.	TRBV5-1	TRBJ1-2	TRBD1	15	TGCGCCAGCAGCCTCCCGGAGGGGGCGGGCTATGGCTACACCTTC	CASSLPEGAGYGYTF
.	TRBV5-1	TRBJ2-7	.	16	TGCGCCAGCAGCTTCAGGGGGGTCGAACCCTCCTACGAGCAGTACTTC	CASSFRGVEPSYEQYF
.	TRBV5-6	TRBJ2-7	.	15	TGTGCCAGCAGCTTGGGTATACAGGGCGCCTACGAGCAGTACTTC	CASSLGIQGAYEQYF